Listed below are T cell receptor beta chains from one sample, sequenced in a study of cytomegalovirus exposure and HLA in healthy donors. Sequencing was performed with immunoSEQ multiplex PCR; in TCRdb, only in-frame clones are kept and a portion is missing. The table for this sample gives roughly 34,000 clones. Sequencing used PBMCs. The origin of the receptors is a woman aged 35 to 49 in good health and CMV-seropositive. The CDR3 runs from the conserved cysteine through the conserved F or W. Each record gives: J gene, V gene, D gene, CDR3 protein, CDR3 DNA. The D gene is left open where the match is weak.

J: TRBJ2-7; V: TRBV7-2; D: TRBD2; CDR3: CASSPTSGRAYEQYF; DNA: TGTGCCAGCAGTCCGACTAGCGGGAGGGCCTACGAGCAGTACTTC
J: TRBJ2-7; V: TRBV19; D: TRBD2; CDR3: CASTLGTGGTYEQYF; DNA: TGTGCCAGTACCCTGGGGACGGGAGGCACCTACGAGCAGTACTTC
J: TRBJ2-7; V: TRBV7-9; D: TRBD2; CDR3: CASIGTSGSYEQYF; DNA: TGTGCCAGCATAGGGACTAGCGGGAGTTACGAGCAGTACTTC
J: TRBJ1-1; V: TRBV19; D: TRBD1; CDR3: CASSPGQGLGTEAFF; DNA: TGTGCCAGTAGCCCTGGACAGGGCCTGGGCACTGAAGCTTTCTTT
J: TRBJ2-5; V: TRBV25-1; D: TRBD1; CDR3: CASSEWQGVQETQYF; DNA: TGTGCCAGCAGTGAATGGCAGGGGGTACAAGAGACCCAGTACTTC
J: TRBJ2-7; V: TRBV28; D: .; CDR3: CASSPLATSSYEQYF; DNA: TGTGCCAGCAGCCCACTAGCTACTAGCTCCTACGAGCAGTACTTC
J: TRBJ2-3; V: TRBV4-1; D: .; CDR3: CASSRRETDTQYF; DNA: TGCGCCAGCAGCCGCCGGGAGACAGATACGCAGTATTTT
J: TRBJ1-6; V: TRBV5-1; D: .; CDR3: CASSLADTSRNSPLHF; DNA: TGCGCCAGCAGCTTGGCCGATACGTCGAGAAATTCACCCCTCCACTTT
J: TRBJ2-3; V: TRBV2; D: TRBD1; CDR3: CASSDRVADTQYF; DNA: TGTGCCAGCTCGGACAGGGTTGCAGATACGCAGTATTTT
J: TRBJ2-7; V: TRBV19; D: .; CDR3: CASRRTRGAYEQYF; DNA: TGTGCCAGTAGAAGGACAAGGGGCGCCTACGAGCAGTACTTC
J: TRBJ2-3; V: TRBV4-1; D: .; CDR3: CASSQEEPSVYTQYF; DNA: TGCGCCAGCAGTCAAGAGGAGCCTAGCGTGTATACGCAGTATTTT
J: TRBJ1-4; V: TRBV6-6; D: .; CDR3: CASSYSDNGEKLFF; DNA: TGTGCCAGCAGTTACTCGGACAATGGGGAAAAACTGTTTTTT
J: TRBJ2-7; V: TRBV18; D: TRBD1; CDR3: CASFGTGSYEQYF; DNA: TGTGCCAGCTTCGGGACAGGGAGCTACGAGCAGTACTTC
J: TRBJ2-7; V: TRBV27; D: TRBD2; CDR3: CASSLIAGDEQYF; DNA: TGTGCCAGCAGTTTAATAGCGGGAGACGAGCAGTACTTC
J: TRBJ2-7; V: TRBV4-1; D: .; CDR3: CASSQDQLAYEQYF; DNA: TGCGCCAGCAGCCAAGATCAACTAGCATACGAGCAGTACTTC
J: TRBJ1-1; V: TRBV4-3; D: TRBD1; CDR3: CASSQTETDRESLRNTEAFF; DNA: TGCGCCAGCAGCCAAACTGAGACGGACAGGGAAAGTTTGCGGAACACTGAAGCTTTCTTT
J: TRBJ1-2; V: TRBV20-1; D: .; CDR3: CSAGGPYGYTF; DNA: TGCAGTGCGGGGGGACCCTATGGCTACACCTTC
J: TRBJ2-7; V: TRBV4-1; D: .; CDR3: CASSQLGTPLYEQYF; DNA: TGCGCCAGCAGCCAATTAGGGACACCTCTCTACGAGCAGTACTTC
J: TRBJ2-1; V: TRBV20-1; D: TRBD2; CDR3: CSAKSGSILFF; DNA: TGCAGTGCTAAAAGCGGGAGTATCCTGTTCTTC
J: TRBJ1-1; V: TRBV28; D: .; CDR3: CASSLSQGGTEAFF; DNA: TGTGCCAGCAGTTTAAGTCAGGGAGGCACTGAAGCTTTCTTT
J: TRBJ2-7; V: TRBV6-5; D: TRBD2; CDR3: CASSFSGSSYEQYF; DNA: TGTGCCAGCAGTTTTAGCGGGAGCTCCTACGAGCAGTACTTC
J: TRBJ2-1; V: TRBV7-8; D: .; CDR3: CASSPESYYNEQFF; DNA: TGTGCCAGCAGCCCTGAAAGCTACTACAATGAGCAGTTCTTC
J: TRBJ2-7; V: TRBV7-2; D: .; CDR3: CASSRPGDSIYEQYF; DNA: TGTGCCAGCAGCAGACCGGGGGACAGCATCTACGAGCAGTACTTC
J: TRBJ2-1; V: TRBV18; D: .; CDR3: CASALTGTPIYNEQFF; DNA: TGTGCCAGCGCACTAACCGGGACTCCCATTTACAATGAGCAGTTCTTC
J: TRBJ2-1; V: TRBV4-2; D: .; CDR3: CASSQDGTSQRNEQFF; DNA: TGTGCCAGCAGCCAAGATGGTACGAGTCAGAGGAATGAGCAGTTCTTC
J: TRBJ2-5; V: TRBV29-1; D: .; CDR3: CSVEATVNQENQYF; DNA: TGCAGCGTTGAAGCTACAGTTAACCAAGAGAACCAGTACTTC
J: TRBJ2-7; V: TRBV7-9; D: TRBD2; CDR3: CASSKNYGTSGLYEQYF; DNA: TGTGCCAGCAGCAAAAACTACGGGACTAGCGGGCTCTACGAGCAGTACTTC
J: TRBJ2-6; V: TRBV11-3; D: .; CDR3: CASSTRRGDSSSGANVLTF; DNA: TGTGCCAGCAGCACACGTAGAGGAGACAGCAGCTCTGGGGCCAACGTCCTGACTTTC
J: TRBJ1-3; V: TRBV29-1; D: .; CDR3: CSVRSSGNTIYF; DNA: TGCAGCGTGCGTAGCTCTGGAAACACCATATATTTT
J: TRBJ1-2; V: TRBV4-3; D: TRBD1; CDR3: CASSQEGGGFVSAYTF; DNA: TGCGCCAGCAGCCAAGAAGGGGGCGGGTTCGTCAGTGCCTACACCTTC
J: TRBJ2-7; V: TRBV29-1; D: TRBD1; CDR3: CSVEEDRTGEQYF; DNA: TGCAGCGTTGAGGAGGACAGGACAGGCGAGCAGTACTTC
J: TRBJ1-1; V: TRBV6-5; D: .; CDR3: CASKVPGNTEAFF; DNA: TGTGCCAGCAAAGTCCCAGGGAACACTGAAGCTTTCTTT
J: TRBJ1-1; V: TRBV28; D: .; CDR3: CASSSGTWSTEAFF; DNA: TGTGCCAGCAGTTCCGGGACATGGAGCACTGAAGCTTTCTTT
J: TRBJ2-1; V: TRBV11-3; D: TRBD2; CDR3: CASSLSGGRIYNEQFF; DNA: TGTGCCAGCAGCTTATCCGGCGGGAGAATCTACAATGAGCAGTTCTTC
J: TRBJ2-1; V: TRBV7-3; D: TRBD2; CDR3: CASSLTASSGRYNEQFF; DNA: TGTGCCAGCAGCTTAACGGCCTCTAGCGGGAGGTACAATGAGCAGTTCTTC
J: TRBJ2-3; V: TRBV5-1; D: TRBD2; CDR3: CATKAGLSTDTQYF; DNA: TGCGCCACCAAAGCGGGACTTTCCACAGATACGCAGTATTTT
J: TRBJ1-2; V: TRBV27; D: TRBD1; CDR3: CASSLLGQTNYGYTF; DNA: TGTGCCAGCAGTTTATTGGGACAGACTAACTATGGCTACACCTTC
J: TRBJ2-2; V: TRBV7-8; D: TRBD2; CDR3: CASSLLTSGNTGELFF; DNA: TGTGCCAGCAGCTTATTGACTAGCGGTAACACCGGGGAGCTGTTTTTT
J: TRBJ2-7; V: TRBV2; D: TRBD1; CDR3: CASSGGTGGVYEQYF; DNA: TGTGCCAGCAGCGGCGGCACAGGGGGCGTCTACGAGCAGTACTTC
J: TRBJ2-3; V: TRBV11-2; D: TRBD1; CDR3: CASSLGDRAGPTDTQYF; DNA: TGTGCCAGCAGCTTAGGGGACAGGGCAGGCCCCACAGATACGCAGTATTTT
J: TRBJ1-1; V: TRBV5-6; D: .; CDR3: CASSLEFGTEAFF; DNA: TGTGCCAGCAGCTTGGAGTTCGGCACTGAAGCTTTCTTT
J: TRBJ2-7; V: TRBV5-1; D: .; CDR3: CASSLTFGGSYEQYF; DNA: TGCGCCAGCAGCTTGACGTTCGGCGGATCCTACGAGCAGTACTTC
J: TRBJ2-3; V: TRBV28; D: TRBD1; CDR3: CASLSDRAADTQYF; DNA: TGTGCCAGTCTATCGGACAGGGCCGCAGATACGCAGTATTTT
J: TRBJ2-7; V: TRBV7-9; D: TRBD2; CDR3: CASSLKIAGPSEQYF; DNA: TGTGCCAGCAGCTTAAAAATAGCGGGACCCTCCGAGCAGTACTTC
J: TRBJ1-4; V: TRBV13; D: .; CDR3: CASSGEGSTNEKLFF; DNA: TGTGCCAGCAGCGGCGAGGGATCAACTAATGAAAAACTGTTTTTT
J: TRBJ2-3; V: TRBV2; D: .; CDR3: CASTRELGDTQYF; DNA: TGTGCCAGCACACGGGAGTTGGGAGATACGCAGTATTTT